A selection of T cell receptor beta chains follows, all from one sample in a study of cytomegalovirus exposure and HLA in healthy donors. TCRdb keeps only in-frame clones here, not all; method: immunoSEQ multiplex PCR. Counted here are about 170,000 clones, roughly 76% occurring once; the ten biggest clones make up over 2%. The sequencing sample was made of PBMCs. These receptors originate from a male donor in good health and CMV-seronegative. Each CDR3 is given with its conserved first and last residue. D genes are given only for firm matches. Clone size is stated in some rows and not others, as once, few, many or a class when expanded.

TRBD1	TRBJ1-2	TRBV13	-	CASSLGRGQGASGYTF	TGTGCCAGCAGCTTAGGCCGTGGGCAGGGGGCTAGTGGCTACACCTTC
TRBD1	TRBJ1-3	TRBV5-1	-	CASSLGTGAGNTIYF	TGCGCCAGCAGCTTAGGGACAGGGGCTGGAAACACCATATATTTT
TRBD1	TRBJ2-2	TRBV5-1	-	CAGQGNTGELFF	TGCGCGGGACAGGGGAACACCGGGGAGCTGTTTTTT
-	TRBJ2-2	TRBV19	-	CASSHRYANTGELFF	TGTGCCAGTAGCCACAGGTACGCGAACACCGGGGAGCTGTTTTTT
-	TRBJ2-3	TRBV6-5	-	CASRSPVTDTQYF	TGTGCCAGCAGAAGCCCGGTTACAGATACGCAGTATTTT
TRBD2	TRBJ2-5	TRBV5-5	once	CASSAWGRGDQETQYF	TGTGCCAGCAGCGCATGGGGGCGGGGGGACCAAGAGACCCAGTACTTC
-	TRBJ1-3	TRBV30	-	CAWSLDSPSSGNTIYF	TGTGCCTGGAGTCTAGACAGTCCCTCCTCTGGAAACACCATATATTTT
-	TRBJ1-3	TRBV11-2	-	CASSPPGGNTIYF	TGTGCCAGCAGCCCCCCCGGGGGAAACACCATATATTTT
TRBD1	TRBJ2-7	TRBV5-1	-	CASSLGQTLSYEQYF	TGCGCCAGCAGTTTGGGACAGACTCTTTCCTACGAGCAGTACTTC
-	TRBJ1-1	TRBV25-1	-	CASSTDGGDTEAFF	TGTGCCAGCAGTACGGACGGGGGGGATACTGAAGCTTTCTTT
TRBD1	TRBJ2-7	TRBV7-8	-	CASRNTGGSGYEQYF	TGTGCCAGCAGAAATACAGGGGGCAGCGGGTACGAGCAGTACTTC
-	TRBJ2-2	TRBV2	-	CASGRGLITGELFF	TGTGCCAGTGGGCGGGGATTAATCACCGGGGAGCTGTTTTTT
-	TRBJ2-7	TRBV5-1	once	CASSFGQYEQYF	TGCGCCAGCAGCTTCGGACAGTACGAGCAGTACTTC
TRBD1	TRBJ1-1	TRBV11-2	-	CASSSTGVRPEAFF	TGTGCCAGCAGCTCGACAGGGGTTCGCCCTGAAGCTTTCTTT
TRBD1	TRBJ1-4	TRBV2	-	CASMWTGSNEKLFF	TGTGCCAGCATGTGGACAGGTAGTAATGAAAAACTGTTTTTT
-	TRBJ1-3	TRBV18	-	CASSPLGLISGNTIYF	TGTGCCAGCTCACCCCTGGGGCTGATCTCTGGAAACACCATATATTTT
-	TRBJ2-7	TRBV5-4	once	CASSPDRRSSRYEQYF	TGTGCCAGCAGCCCCGACAGGAGAAGTTCCCGCTACGAGCAGTACTTC
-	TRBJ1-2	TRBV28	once	CASSSPGLLNTF	TGTGCCAGCAGTTCCCCGGGACTTCTCAATACCTTC
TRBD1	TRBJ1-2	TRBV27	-	CASSHSGQGGGYTF	TGTGCCAGCAGTCACTCTGGACAGGGAGGTGGCTACACCTTC
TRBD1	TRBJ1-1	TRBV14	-	CASSLNRGRTEAFF	TGTGCCAGCAGCCTCAACAGGGGGAGGACTGAAGCTTTCTTT
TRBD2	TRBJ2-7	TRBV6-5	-	CASSGGLNPYEQYF	TGTGCCAGCAGTGGGGGACTAAATCCCTACGAGCAGTACTTC
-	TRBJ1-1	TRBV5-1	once	CASSMIGGNTEAFF	TGCGCCAGCAGCATGATAGGGGGGAACACTGAAGCTTTCTTT
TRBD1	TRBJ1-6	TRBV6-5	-	CASSYPRTGNNSPLHF	TGTGCCAGCAGTTACCCCCGGACAGGGAATAATTCACCCCTCCACTTT
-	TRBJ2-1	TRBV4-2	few	CASSQELRGLNEQFF	TGTGCCAGCAGCCAAGAACTTAGGGGGTTGAATGAGCAGTTCTTC
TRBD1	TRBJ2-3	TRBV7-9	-	CASSLGTGKTDTQYF	TGTGCCAGCAGCTTAGGGACAGGGAAAACAGATACGCAGTATTTT
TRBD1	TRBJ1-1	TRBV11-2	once	CASSLVYGQGKGTEAFF	TGTGCCAGCAGCTTAGTTTACGGACAGGGGAAAGGCACTGAAGCTTTCTTT
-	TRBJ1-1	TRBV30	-	CAWSRGLTEAFF	TGTGCCTGGAGCCGGGGTCTCACTGAAGCTTTCTTT
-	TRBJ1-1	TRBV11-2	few	CASSFTGQNTEAFF	TGTGCCAGCAGCTTTACAGGGCAGAACACTGAAGCTTTCTTT
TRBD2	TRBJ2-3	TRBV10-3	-	CAIRQAGGLDTQYF	TGTGCCATCAGGCAAGCGGGGGGTTTGGATACGCAGTATTTT
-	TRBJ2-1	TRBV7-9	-	CASSLRVRDNEQFF	TGTGCCAGCAGCTTAAGAGTTCGCGACAATGAGCAGTTCTTC
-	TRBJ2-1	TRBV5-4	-	CASSLARGSYNEQFF	TGTGCCAGCAGCTTGGCGCGGGGCTCCTACAATGAGCAGTTCTTC
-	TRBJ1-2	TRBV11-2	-	CASSFFSDYGYTF	TGTGCCAGCAGCTTTTTCAGTGACTATGGCTACACCTTC
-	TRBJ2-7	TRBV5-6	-	CASSPGQTYEQYF	TGTGCCAGCAGCCCTGGGCAGACCTACGAGCAGTACTTC